This TCR beta chain was sequenced during a study of human T cells and chemical hapten exposure. Overall study: Diphenylcyclopropenone, dosed weekly to the scalp, was given to patients throughout the approximately 25-week study. A mostly female patient group had alopecia areata, totalis or universalis. Study-wide results and limits: With alopecia, donors may have immune responses unlike healthy people's.

Many counts were recorded for this clonotype. Its antigen remains unknown. TCRdb independently ran MiXCR on the RACE reads; one entry per CDR3 protein. The repertoire consists of a few hundred thousand distinct CDR3 sequences, with 7.5% to 9% occurring once and the leading ten covering over 2%. The CDR3 loop spans 14 amino acids. V lost 0 bases to trimming and J lost 1 base, with 7 bases between them. Germline V gives CDR1 SGHRS, CDR2 YFSETQ. Described time point: pre-sensitization, week 0. Treatment indicated: therapeutic diphenylcyclopropenone sensitization with weekly scalp DPC. Those who donated were patients with alopecia, 18 to 70 years of age, and suitable for DPC.

This specimen was whole blood, taken in connection with sensitization to the hapten diphenylcyclopropenone (DPC). The V and J genes are TRBV5-1 and TRBJ1-1, with D maybe TRBD1 (5 bases). The TCR sequence derives from a woman between 35 and 50 years old with alopecia areata. Some clones in this sample may be carry-over from other donors' samples. The CDR3 nucleotides read TGCGCCAGCAGCTTGGGAGGGGAGAACACTGAAGCTTTCTTT. As protein: CASSLGGENTEAFF.